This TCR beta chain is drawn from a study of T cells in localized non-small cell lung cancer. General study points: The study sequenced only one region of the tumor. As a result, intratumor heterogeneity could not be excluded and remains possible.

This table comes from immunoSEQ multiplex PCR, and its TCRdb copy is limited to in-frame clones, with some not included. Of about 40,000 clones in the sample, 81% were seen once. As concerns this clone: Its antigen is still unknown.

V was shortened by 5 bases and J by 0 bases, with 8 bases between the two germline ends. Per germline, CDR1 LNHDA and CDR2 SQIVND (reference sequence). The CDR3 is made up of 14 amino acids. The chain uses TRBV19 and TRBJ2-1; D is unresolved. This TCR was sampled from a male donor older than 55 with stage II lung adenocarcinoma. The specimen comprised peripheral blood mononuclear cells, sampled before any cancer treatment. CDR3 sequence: CASSESFSYNEQFF. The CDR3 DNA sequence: TGTGCCAGTAGTGAGAGCTTCTCCTACAATGAGCAGTTCTTC.